The T cell receptor (beta chain) under discussion was sequenced for a study of CD8 T cells in ankylosing spondylitis. One entry per CDR3 protein, called by TCRdb with MiXCR from the 5' RACE reads. The sample gives under 850,000 distinct CDR3 sequences, around 20% of which show up once; about 19% is in the top ten. Whole-study results and caveats: Earlier studies detected some motif variants in reactive arthritis synovial fluid and blood. Disease-linked clones bore a CD8+ phenotype, appearing relatively rarely in peripheral blood. It was reported that disease-linked clones were significantly enriched in matched ankylosing spondylitis synovial fluid. The study identified a TCR beta motif of under ten highly homologous variants that appeared characteristic of ankylosing spondylitis blood.

With respect to this clonotype: As yet, its antigen is unknown.

The CDR3 runs 17 residues. Germline values: CDR1 SGHRS, CDR2 YFSETQ. V dropped 4 bases and J dropped 1; count of bases not matched to a gene: 6. The V gene is TRBV5-1, the J gene TRBJ2-1; TRBD2 matches at 12 bases. This receptor was identified in a male donor with ankylosing spondylitis. Sequenced sample: blood, either unsorted or a sorted T cell fraction (not recorded which). The CDR3 loop is CASSIPLAGGSYNEQFF. In DNA form, the CDR3 reads TGCGCCAGCAGCATACCCCTAGCGGGAGGGTCCTACAATGAGCAGTTCTTC. Using reference TRBV5-1 and TRBJ2-1 for the parts outside the CDR3, the full variable domain is KAGVTQTPRYLIKTRGQQVTLSCSPISGHRSVSWYQQTPGQGLQFLFEYFSETQRNKGNFPGRFSGRQFSNSRSEMNVSTLELGDSALYLCASSIPLAGGSYNEQFFGPGTRLTVL.